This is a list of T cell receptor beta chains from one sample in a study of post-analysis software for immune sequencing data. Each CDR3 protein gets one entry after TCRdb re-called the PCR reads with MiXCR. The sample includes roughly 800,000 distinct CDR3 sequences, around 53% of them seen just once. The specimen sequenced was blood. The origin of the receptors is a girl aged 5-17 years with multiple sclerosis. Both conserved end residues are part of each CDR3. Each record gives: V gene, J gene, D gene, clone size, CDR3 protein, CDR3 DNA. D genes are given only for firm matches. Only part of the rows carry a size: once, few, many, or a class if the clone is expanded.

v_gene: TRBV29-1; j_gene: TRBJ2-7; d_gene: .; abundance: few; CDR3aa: CSVKTGITYEQYF; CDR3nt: TGCAGCGTGAAGACAGGTATCACCTACGAGCAGTACTTC
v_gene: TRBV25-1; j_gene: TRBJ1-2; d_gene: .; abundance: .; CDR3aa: CASSPPGTYTTLYGYTF; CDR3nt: TGTGCCAGCAGTCCCCCCGGGACATACACAACTCTCTATGGCTACACCTTC
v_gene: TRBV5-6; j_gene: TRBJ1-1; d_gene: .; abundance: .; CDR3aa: CASSLGNRMNTEAFF; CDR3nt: TGTGCCAGCAGCTTGGGGAACAGGATGAACACTGAAGCTTTCTTT
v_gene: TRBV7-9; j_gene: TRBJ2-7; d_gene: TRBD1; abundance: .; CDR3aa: CASSFLAFGQDDPYEQYF; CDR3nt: TGTGCCAGCAGCTTCCTAGCCTTTGGACAGGACGACCCCTACGAGCAGTACTTC
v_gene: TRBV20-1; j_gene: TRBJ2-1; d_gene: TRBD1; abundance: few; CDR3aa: CSATDRGHDEQFF; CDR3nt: TGCAGTGCTACTGACAGGGGGCATGATGAGCAGTTCTTC
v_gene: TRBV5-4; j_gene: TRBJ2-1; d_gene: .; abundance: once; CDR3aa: CASSSRQEPYNEQFF; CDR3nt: TGTGCCAGCAGCTCTCGACAGGAGCCCTACAATGAGCAGTTCTTC
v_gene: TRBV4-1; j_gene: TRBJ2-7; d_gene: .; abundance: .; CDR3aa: CASSYTTPGARYYEQYF; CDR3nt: TGCGCCAGCAGCTATACTACACCGGGGGCCCGCTACTACGAGCAGTACTTC
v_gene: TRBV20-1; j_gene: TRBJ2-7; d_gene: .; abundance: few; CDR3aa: CSARSGYDSYEQYF; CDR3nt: TGCAGTGCGAGAAGCGGCTATGACTCCTACGAGCAGTACTTC
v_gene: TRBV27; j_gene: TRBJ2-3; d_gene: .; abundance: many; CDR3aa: CASSLQGRGDTQYF; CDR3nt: TGTGCCAGCAGTCTTCAGGGGCGGGGTGATACGCAGTATTTT
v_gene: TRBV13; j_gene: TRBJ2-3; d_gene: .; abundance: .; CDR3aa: CASSFGAPPADTQYF; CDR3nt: TGTGCCAGCAGCTTTGGGGCGCCCCCCGCAGATACGCAGTATTTT
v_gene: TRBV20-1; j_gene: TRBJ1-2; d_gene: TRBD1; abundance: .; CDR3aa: CSALDRKDYGYTF; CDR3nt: TGCAGTGCACTGGACAGGAAGGACTATGGCTACACCTTC
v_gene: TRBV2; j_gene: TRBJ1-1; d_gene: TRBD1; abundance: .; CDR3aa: CASTRDREVWTEAFF; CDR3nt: TGTGCCAGCACCCGGGACAGGGAAGTTTGGACTGAAGCTTTCTTT
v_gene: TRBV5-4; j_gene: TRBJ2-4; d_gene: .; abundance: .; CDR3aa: CASSPGVLNAKNIQYF; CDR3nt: TGTGCCAGCAGCCCTGGCGTGTTGAACGCCAAAAACATTCAGTACTTC
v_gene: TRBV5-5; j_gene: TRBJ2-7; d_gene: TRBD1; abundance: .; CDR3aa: CASSLAVTGVYEQYF; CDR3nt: TGTGCCAGCAGCTTGGCGGTGACAGGGGTCTACGAGCAGTACTTC
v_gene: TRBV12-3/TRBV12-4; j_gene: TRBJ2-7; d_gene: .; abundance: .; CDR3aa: CASSFNPAGNYEQYF; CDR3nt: TGTGCCAGCAGTTTCAATCCCGCAGGGAACTACGAGCAGTACTTC
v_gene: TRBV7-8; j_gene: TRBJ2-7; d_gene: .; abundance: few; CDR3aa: CASSLATAGTSYEQYF; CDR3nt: TGTGCCAGCAGCTTAGCTACGGCGGGAACCTCCTACGAGCAGTACTTC
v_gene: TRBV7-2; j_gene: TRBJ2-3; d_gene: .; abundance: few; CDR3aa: CASSLEHIPTDTQYF; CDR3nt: TGTGCCAGCAGCTTAGAGCACATACCCACAGATACGCAGTATTTT
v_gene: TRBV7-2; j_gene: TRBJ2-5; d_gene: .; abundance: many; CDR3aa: CASSQRETQYF; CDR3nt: TGTGCCAGCAGCCAGAGAGAGACCCAGTACTTC
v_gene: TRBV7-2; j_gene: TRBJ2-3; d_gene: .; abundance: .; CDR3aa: CASSSGQYTQYF; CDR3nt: TGTGCCAGCAGCTCGGGACAATATACGCAGTATTTT
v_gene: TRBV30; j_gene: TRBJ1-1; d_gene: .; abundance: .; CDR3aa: CAWYGRGGTEAFF; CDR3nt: TGTGCCTGGTACGGCCGGGGAGGGACTGAAGCTTTCTTT
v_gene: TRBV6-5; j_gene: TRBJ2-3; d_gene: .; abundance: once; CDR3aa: CASSLRRFTDTQYF; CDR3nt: TGTGCCAGCAGTTTGAGGCGGTTCACAGATACGCAGTATTTT
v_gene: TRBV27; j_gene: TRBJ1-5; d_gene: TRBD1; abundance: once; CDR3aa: CASSRQGRDLGNQPQHF; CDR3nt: TGTGCCAGCAGTAGACAGGGTAGAGACCTCGGCAATCAGCCCCAGCATTTT
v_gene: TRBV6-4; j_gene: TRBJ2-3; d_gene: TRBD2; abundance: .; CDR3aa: CASSGTSGTGGDTQYF; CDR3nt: TGTGCCAGCAGTGGGACTAGCGGGACCGGCGGAGATACGCAGTATTTT
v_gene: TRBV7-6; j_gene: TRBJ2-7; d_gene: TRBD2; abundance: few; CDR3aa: CASSLASGRNYEQYF; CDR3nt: TGTGCCAGCAGCTTAGCTAGCGGGAGGAACTACGAGCAGTACTTC
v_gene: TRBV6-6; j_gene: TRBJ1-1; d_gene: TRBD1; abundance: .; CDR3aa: CASSRQGGERAFF; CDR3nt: TGTGCCAGCAGTAGACAGGGCGGGGAACGGGCTTTCTTT
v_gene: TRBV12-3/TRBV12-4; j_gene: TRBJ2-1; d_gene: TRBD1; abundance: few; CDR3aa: CASRRGTGAYNEQFF; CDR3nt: TGTGCCAGCAGACGCGGGACAGGGGCTTACAATGAGCAGTTCTTC
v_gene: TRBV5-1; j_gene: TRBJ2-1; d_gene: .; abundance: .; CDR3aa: CASSTDSRNNEQFF; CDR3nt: TGCGCCAGCAGCACCGATAGTAGGAACAATGAGCAGTTCTTC